The clone carrying this T cell receptor (beta chain) has only one observation. V lost 8 bases, J lost 1 base, and 14 bases lay in between. The CDR3 totals 14 residues. The germline CDR1 and CDR2 sequences are SEHNR and FQNEAQ (reference sequence). This sample stems from a study of OX40 agonist ivuxolimab in advanced cancers. The wider study: Every 2 weeks, ivuxolimab was infused into the patients intravenously at between 0.01 and 10 mg/kg. Patients achieving partial responses numbered three: one hepatocellular carcinoma case and two cutaneous melanoma cases.

Profiling relied on immunoSEQ multiplex PCR, and the TCRdb table lists in-frame clones only, not all of them. The table lists about 46,000 clones, more than 75% of them singletons, with about 11% in the top ten. The source was CD4+ or CD8+ T cells sorted from blood, collected in a trial of the OX40 agonist ivuxolimab. This TCR came from an adult with an advanced solid tumor such as melanoma, head and neck, liver or kidney cancer. The V call is TRBV7-9, the J call TRBJ2-5, with D maybe TRBD2 (5 bases). The CDR3 reads CASASPRVQETQYF. The CDR3 DNA reads TGTGCCAGCGCCTCCCCGCGGGTCCAAGAGACCCAGTACTTC.